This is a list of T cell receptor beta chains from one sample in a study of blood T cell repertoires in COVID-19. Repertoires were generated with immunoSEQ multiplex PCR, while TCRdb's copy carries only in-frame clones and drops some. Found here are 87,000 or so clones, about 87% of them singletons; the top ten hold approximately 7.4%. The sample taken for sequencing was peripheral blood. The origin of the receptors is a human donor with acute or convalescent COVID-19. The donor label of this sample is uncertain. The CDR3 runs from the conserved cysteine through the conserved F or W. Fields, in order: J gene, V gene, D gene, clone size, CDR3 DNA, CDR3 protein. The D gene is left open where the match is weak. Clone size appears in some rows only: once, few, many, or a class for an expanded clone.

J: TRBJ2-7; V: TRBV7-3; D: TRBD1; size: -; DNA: TGTGCCAGCAGCATAAATGCGGGACAGGGCTACGAGCAGTACTTC; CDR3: CASSINAGQGYEQYF
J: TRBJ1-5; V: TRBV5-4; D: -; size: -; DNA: TGTGCCAGCAGCCTAACAGGTAGCAATCAGCCCCAGCATTTT; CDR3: CASSLTGSNQPQHF
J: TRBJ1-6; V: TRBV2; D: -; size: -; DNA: TGTGCCAGCAGGGACACGGGCCCCTCGCCCCTCCACTTT; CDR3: CASRDTGPSPLHF
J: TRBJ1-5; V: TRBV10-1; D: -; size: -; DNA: TGCGCCAGCAAATTTTCAGGGGACGACCAGCCCCAGCATTTT; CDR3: CASKFSGDDQPQHF
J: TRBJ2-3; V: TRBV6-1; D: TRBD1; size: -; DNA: TGTGCCAGCAGTGAAGCGCTTCTGTGGGGGACAGCCTCCACAGATACGCAGTATTTT; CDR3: CASSEALLWGTASTDTQYF
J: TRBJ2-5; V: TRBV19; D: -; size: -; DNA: TGTGCCAGTAGTATAGGTGGAGGCGGCCAAGAGACCCAGTACTTC; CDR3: CASSIGGGGQETQYF
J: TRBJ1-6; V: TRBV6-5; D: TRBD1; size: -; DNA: TGTGCCAGCAGTTACACCGGACAGGGAAAAAATTCACCCCTCCACTTT; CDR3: CASSYTGQGKNSPLHF
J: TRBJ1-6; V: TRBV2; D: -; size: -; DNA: TGTGCCAGCAGTCCCCGAGGTGTCACGAAGCCTAGCTCCTATAATTCACCCCTCCACTTT; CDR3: CASSPRGVTKPSSYNSPLHF
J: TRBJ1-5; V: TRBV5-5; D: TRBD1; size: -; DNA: TGTGCCAGCAGCTCGATGGACAGGAGCTATAGCAATCAGCCCCAGCATTTT; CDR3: CASSSMDRSYSNQPQHF
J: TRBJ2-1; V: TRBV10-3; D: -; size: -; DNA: TGTGCCATCAGTAGCCTTTCCAATGAGCAGTTCTTC; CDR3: CAISSLSNEQFF
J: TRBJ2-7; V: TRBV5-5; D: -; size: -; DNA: TGTGCCAGCAGCTTGCGTAGCTACGAGCAGTACTTC; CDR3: CASSLRSYEQYF
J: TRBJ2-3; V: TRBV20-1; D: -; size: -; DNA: TGCAGTGCCAGTGGCACGACTGAAACTAGCACAGATACGCAGTATTTT; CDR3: CSASGTTETSTDTQYF
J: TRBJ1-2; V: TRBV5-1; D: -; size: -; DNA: TGCGCCAGCAGCTTGTACAGGAAGGAGTTTATCTGTTATGGCTACACCTTC; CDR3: CASSLYRKEFICYGYTF
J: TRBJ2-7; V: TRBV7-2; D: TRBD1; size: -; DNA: TGTGCCAGCAGCTTGACGAACAGGGGGACCTACGAGCAGTACTTC; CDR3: CASSLTNRGTYEQYF
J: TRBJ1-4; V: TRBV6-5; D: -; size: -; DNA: TGTGCCAGCAGTTTCAACAGACGAGAAAAACTGTTTTTT; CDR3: CASSFNRREKLFF
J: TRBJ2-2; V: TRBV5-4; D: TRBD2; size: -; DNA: TGTGCCAGCAGCTTCCTAGCGGGGGGGCCGAACACCGGGGAGCTGTTTTTT; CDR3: CASSFLAGGPNTGELFF
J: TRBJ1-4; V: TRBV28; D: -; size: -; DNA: TGTGCCACCTTGCAGGGGCCGGGAGGAAAACTGTTTTTT; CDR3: CATLQGPGGKLFF
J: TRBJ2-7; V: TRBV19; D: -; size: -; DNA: TGTGCCAGTAGTATAGTTCAGGGTGGAATCTACGAGCAGTACTTC; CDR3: CASSIVQGGIYEQYF
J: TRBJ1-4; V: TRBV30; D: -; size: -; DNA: TGTGCCTTTCAACGGTCTAATGAAAAACTGTTTTTT; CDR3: CAFQRSNEKLFF
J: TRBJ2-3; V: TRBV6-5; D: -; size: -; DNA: TGTGCCAGCACCACGACAGGGACTCGCACAGATACGCAGTATTTT; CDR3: CASTTTGTRTDTQYF
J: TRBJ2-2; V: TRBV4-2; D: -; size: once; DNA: TGTGCCAGCAGCCTTGTCCTCGCGAACACCGGGGAGCTGTTTTTT; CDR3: CASSLVLANTGELFF
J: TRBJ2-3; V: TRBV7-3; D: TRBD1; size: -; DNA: TGTGCCAGCAGTACAGGGGCCGCCCAAGATACGCAGTATTTT; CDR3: CASSTGAAQDTQYF
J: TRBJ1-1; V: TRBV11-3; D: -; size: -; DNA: TGTGCCAGCAGCGTGACAGTGAACACTGAAGCTTTCTTT; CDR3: CASSVTVNTEAFF
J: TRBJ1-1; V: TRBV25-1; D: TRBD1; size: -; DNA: TGTGCCAGCAAAGGACAGGGACGCACTGAAGCTTTCTTT; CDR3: CASKGQGRTEAFF
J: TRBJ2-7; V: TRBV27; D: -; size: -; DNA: TGTGCCAGCAGTTCCCCCATCAAGACATCCACCGCCCTGCGCGAGCAGTACTTC; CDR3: CASSSPIKTSTALREQYF
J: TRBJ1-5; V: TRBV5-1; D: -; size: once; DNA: TGCGCCAGCAGCTTAGACCCAGGTGGTCAGCCCCAGCATTTT; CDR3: CASSLDPGGQPQHF
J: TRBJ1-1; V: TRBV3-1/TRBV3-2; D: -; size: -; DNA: TGTGCCAGCAGCCAAAACAGGGTGAACACTGAAGCTTTCTTT; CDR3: CASSQNRVNTEAFF
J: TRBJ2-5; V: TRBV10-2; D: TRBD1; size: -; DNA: TGCGCCAGCAAGGGACAGCTACAAGAGACCCAGTACTTC; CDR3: CASKGQLQETQYF
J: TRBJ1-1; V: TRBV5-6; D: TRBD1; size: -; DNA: TGTGCCAGCAGCTTGGAGGACAGGGTAAGAGCTTTCTTT; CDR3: CASSLEDRVRAFF
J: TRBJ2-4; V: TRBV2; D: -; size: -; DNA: TGTGCCAGCAGTATGGGAGTATCCAAAAACATTCAGTACTTC; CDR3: CASSMGVSKNIQYF
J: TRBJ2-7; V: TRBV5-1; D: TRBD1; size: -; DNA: TGCGCCAGTTTCCGGGACAGGGGCTCCTACGAGCAGTACTTC; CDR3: CASFRDRGSYEQYF
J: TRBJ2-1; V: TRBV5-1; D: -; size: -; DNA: TGCGCCAGCAGCTTGGGCGGGGCAAACTCCTACAATGAGCAGTTCTTC; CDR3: CASSLGGANSYNEQFF
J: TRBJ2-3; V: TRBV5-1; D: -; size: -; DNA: TGCGCCAGCAGCTTGCCGACAGATACGCAGTATTTT; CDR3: CASSLPTDTQYF
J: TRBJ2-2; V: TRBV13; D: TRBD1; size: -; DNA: TGTGCCAGCAGCTTATTGACAGGGGTCACCGGGGAGCTGTTTTTT; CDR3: CASSLLTGVTGELFF
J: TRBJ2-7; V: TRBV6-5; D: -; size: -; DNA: TGTGCCAGCAGTTCCACAGGACGGTTCGACGAGCAGTACTTC; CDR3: CASSSTGRFDEQYF
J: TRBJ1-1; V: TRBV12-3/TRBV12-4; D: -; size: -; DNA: TGTGCCAGCAGTTTCCCAGGTCGCACTGAAGCTTTCTTT; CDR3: CASSFPGRTEAFF
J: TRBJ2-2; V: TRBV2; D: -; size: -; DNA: TGTGCCAGCAGCTGGGGCCCCATTAACACCGGGGAGCTGTTTTTT; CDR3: CASSWGPINTGELFF
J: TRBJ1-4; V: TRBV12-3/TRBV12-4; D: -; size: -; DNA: TGTGCCAGCAGACCGGGTCATGAAAAACTGTTTTTT; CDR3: CASRPGHEKLFF
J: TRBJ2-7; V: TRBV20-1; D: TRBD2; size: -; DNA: TGCAGTGCTAGTAGATTGTCCGGCGGGGGACCCTACGAGCAGTACTTC; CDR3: CSASRLSGGGPYEQYF
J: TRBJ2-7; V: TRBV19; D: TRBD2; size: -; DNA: TGTGCCACCAGAGAAAGGACGGGGGGAACCTACGAGCAGTACTTC; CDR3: CATRERTGGTYEQYF